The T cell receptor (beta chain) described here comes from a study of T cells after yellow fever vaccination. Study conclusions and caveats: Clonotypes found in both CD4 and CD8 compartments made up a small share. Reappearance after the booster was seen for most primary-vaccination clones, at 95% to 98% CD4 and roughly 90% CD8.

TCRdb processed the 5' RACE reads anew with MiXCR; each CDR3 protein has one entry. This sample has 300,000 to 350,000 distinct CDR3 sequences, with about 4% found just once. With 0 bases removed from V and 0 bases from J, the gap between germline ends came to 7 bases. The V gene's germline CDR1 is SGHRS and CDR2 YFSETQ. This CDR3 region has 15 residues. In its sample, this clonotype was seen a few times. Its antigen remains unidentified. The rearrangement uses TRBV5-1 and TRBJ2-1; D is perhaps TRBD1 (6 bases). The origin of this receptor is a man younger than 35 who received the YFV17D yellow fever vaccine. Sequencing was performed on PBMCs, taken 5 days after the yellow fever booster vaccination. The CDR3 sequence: CASSLEGDSYNEQFF. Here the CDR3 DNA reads TGCGCCAGCAGCTTGGAGGGGGACTCCTACAATGAGCAGTTCTTC.